The 17 T cell receptor beta chains in this list originate from one sample, sequenced in a study. One entry per CDR3 protein, called by TCRdb with MiXCR from the RT-PCR reads. Altogether around 700,000 distinct CDR3 sequences are present, approximately 14% being singletons, with the ten largest covering 3.6%. The sequencing input was memory CD4+ T cells from blood. All receptors come from a female donor in good health, serving as a healthy control.

This clonotype came up many times. This chain connects TRBV12-3 or TRBV12-4 to TRBJ2-1, with D unresolved. V dropped 3 bases and J dropped 9 bases, with 12 bases sitting between them. The CDR3 contains 13 residues. In nucleotides, the CDR3 is TGTGCCAGCAGTTTGACCTCTCGGAGTGAGCAGTTCTTC. Translated, it gives CASSLTSRSEQFF.

This clonotype showed up many times. The chain employs TRBV3-1 and TRBJ1-1; a weak D match, TRBD1 (5 bases). The CDR3 has 14 amino acids. Trimming took 4 bases from V and 0 from J, leaving 9 bases between them. CDR1 is LGHDT, CDR2 YNNKEL, per germline (reference sequence). CDR3 in DNA: TGTGCCAGCAGCCTAGGAGGGGTGAACACTGAAGCTTTCTTT. It codes for CASSLGGVNTEAFF. The full variable domain, with the rest looked up from reference TRBV3-1 and TRBJ1-1, is DTAVSQTPKYLVTQMGNDKSIKCEQNLGHDTMYWYKQDSKKFLKIMFSYNNKELIINETVPNRFSPKSPDKAHLNLHINSLELGDSAVYFCASSLGGVNTEAFFGQGTRLTVV.

At least ten counts were recorded for this clonotype. The chain joins TRBV9 to TRBJ1-2; TRBD1 matches 8 bases. Germline assignment: CDR1 SGDLS and CDR2 YYNGEE. After removal of 4 bases from V and 7 bases from J, the junction contained 12 bases not matched to a gene. The CDR3 contains 15 residues. This chain's CDR3 is CASSPRQGTTSGYTF. In nucleotides, the CDR3 is TGTGCCAGCAGCCCCCGACAGGGGACTACTAGTGGCTACACCTTC.

This clonotype was counted between two and nine times. The rearrangement uses TRBV7-9 and TRBJ1-4, with unresolved D. Germline-derived CDR1 and CDR2 are SEHNR and FQNEAQ (reference sequence). With 5 bases removed from V and 8 bases from J, the gap between germline ends came to 15 bases. The CDR3 totals 14 residues. The CDR3: CASSPVDPTEKLFF. CDR3 in DNA: TGTGCCAGCAGCCCCGTAGACCCCACGGAAAAACTGTTTTTT.

There are a few counts of this clonotype. This chain connects TRBV20-1 to TRBJ2-1; D gene ambiguous. V lost 4 bases and J lost 6, with 16 bases in between. CDR1 and CDR2 from the germline V gene are DFQATT and SNEGSKA (reference sequence). This CDR3 region has 14 residues. The CDR3 region is CSAKVGRNFNEQFF. CDR3 coding DNA: TGCAGTGCTAAGGTAGGACGCAACTTCAATGAGCAGTTCTTC.

This clonotype was detected ten times or more. The J gene is TRBJ2-1, the V gene TRBV20-1; 9 bases are a match to TRBD1. This CDR3 contains 13 residues. Germline-derived CDR1 and CDR2 are DFQATT and SNEGSKA (reference sequence). J lost 6 bases, V lost 6 bases, and 6 bases had no gene match. CDR3 bases: TGCAGTGCCCGTCGGACAGGGGTCAATGAGCAGTTCTTC. It is translated as CSARRTGVNEQFF.

The genes are TRBV7-2 and TRBJ2-3; D not resolved. CDR1 is SGHTA and CDR2 is FQGNSA in the germline V gene. V was trimmed by 1 base and J by 2 bases, leaving 7 bases between them. The CDR3 extends over 14 amino acids. CDR3 amino acids: CASSLGALTDTQYF. CDR3 DNA sequence: TGTGCCAGCAGCTTAGGGGCCCTCACAGATACGCAGTATTTT.

The CDR3 here is CASSPNRGPTEAFF. CDR3 coding DNA: TGTGCCAGCAGTCCAAACAGGGGGCCGACTGAAGCTTTCTTT. The chain couples TRBV28 to TRBJ1-1; 9 nucleotides align to TRBD1. CDR1 is MDHEN and CDR2 is SYDVKM in the germline V gene. The CDR3 sequence is 14 residues long. V was clipped by 5 bases and J by 5 bases; unmatched bases: 6.

The chain links TRBV5-1 to TRBJ1-6; 7 bases are a match to TRBD1. The junction had 7 bases not matched to a gene; V was cut back by 0 bases and J by 7 bases. CDR1 is SGHRS and CDR2 is YFSETQ in the germline V gene. This CDR3 has 16 amino acids. The chain's CDR3 is CASSLGTGQENSPLHF. The CDR3 DNA reads TGCGCCAGCAGCTTGGGAACCGGACAGGAAAATTCACCCCTCCACTTT.

The chain employs TRBV10-3 and TRBJ2-5; D call uncertain. The CDR3 sequence is 14 residues long. V lost 8 bases and J 1 base, leaving 14 bases between the germline ends. The V gene's germline CDR1 is ENHRY and CDR2 SYGVKD. CDR3 bases: TGTGCCATCCGGCCTTCAGGCAGCCAAGAGACCCAGTACTTC. Protein product: CAIRPSGSQETQYF.

J is TRBJ2-1 and V is TRBV2; 10 bases match TRBD2. The CDR3 has 15 residues. CDR1 and CDR2 (germline): SNHLY, FYNNEI. V lost 2 bases and J lost 6; bases outside the gene matches: 4. The CDR3 nucleotides read TGTGCCAGCAGTGAACCCAGCGGGAGGGGCAATGAGCAGTTCTTC. It translates to CASSEPSGRGNEQFF.

The J gene is TRBJ1-2, the V gene TRBV20-1; TRBD1 is a possible D gene (5 bases). In germline, CDR1 is DFQATT, CDR2 SNEGSKA (reference sequence). CDR3 length: 15 amino acids. The V end was cut by 5 bases, the J end by 4 bases, with 20 bases between. CDR3 bases: TGCAGTGCTGAGGGATCGGGGAGGGACCGCTATGGCTACACCTTC. This codes for CSAEGSGRDRYGYTF.

This clonotype was picked up many times. This sequence joins TRBV30 and TRBJ1-1, with a tentative D call TRBD1 (6 bases). CDR1 and CDR2 from the germline V gene are GTSNPN and SVGIG (reference sequence). Trimming stripped 0 bases from V and 6 bases from J, with 14 bases between. The CDR3 is made up of 14 amino acids. The CDR3 DNA sequence: TGTGCCTGGAGTGTATACAGGGTGAGGCCTGAAGCTTTCTTT. Protein: CAWSVYRVRPEAFF.

The J gene is TRBJ2-7, the V gene TRBV20-1; D may match TRBD1 or TRBD2 (6 bases each). Between the trimmed V and J ends, which lost 6 bases and 3 bases, there was a span of 15 bases. CDR3 size: 13 residues. CDR1 DFQATT and CDR2 SNEGSKA come from the germline V gene (reference sequence). CDR3 amino acids: CSARGDIGYEQYF. The CDR3 DNA reads as TGCAGTGCAAGGGGGGACATTGGCTACGAGCAGTACTTC.

This clonotype was seen repeatedly, ten times or more. CDR3 region: CASSLGDWDTQYF. The CDR3 DNA is TGTGCCAGCAGTTTAGGAGATTGGGATACGCAGTATTTT. The V call is TRBV12-3 or TRBV12-4, the J call TRBJ2-3; D call uncertain. V lost 1 base, J lost 6 bases, and 8 bases lay in between. This CDR3 region has 13 residues.

This clonotype was seen ten or more times. J is TRBJ2-2 and V is TRBV7-6, with D perhaps matching TRBD1 (5 bases). Germline CDR1 and CDR2: SGHVS and FNYEAQ. The CDR3 length is 14 residues. V was cut by 1 base and J by 4 bases, with 7 bases left in between. This chain's CDR3 is CASSLGTTTGELFF. Here the CDR3 DNA reads TGTGCCAGCAGCTTAGGGACAACCACCGGGGAGCTGTTTTTT.

Worth noting for this clonotype: This may come from a read error, since a much larger clone is one base off. The rearrangement uses TRBV5-5 and TRBJ2-3, with 8 positions matching TRBD2. CDR3 length: 15 amino acids. Germline values: CDR1 SGHKS, CDR2 YYEKEE (reference sequence). The CDR3 loop is CAGSFGGLAKDTQYF. The DNA of the CDR3 is TGTGCCGGCAGCTTTGGAGGACTAGCAAAGGATACGCAGTATTTT.